This TCR beta chain was documented in a study of blood T cell repertoires in COVID-19. The overall study: T cells, B-cell-depleted T cells, or PBMCs provided the cDNA or gDNA that served as material.

This CDR3 has 15 residues. Germline V gives CDR1 MNHEY, CDR2 SVGAGI. V lost 2 bases and J lost 3; bases outside the gene matches: 3. Sequenced by immunoSEQ multiplex PCR; TCRdb stores in-frame clones only, minus some. The data hold around 280,000 clones, with about 88% observed a single time. The origin of this receptor is a man between 65 and 85 years old with acute or convalescent COVID-19. Sequencing was carried out using peripheral blood. V is TRBV6-5 and J is TRBJ1-3; the match to TRBD1 covers 8 bases. CDR3 DNA: TGTGCCAGCAGTTACGCCGGGACAGGTGGAAACACCATATATTTT. It encodes CASSYAGTGGNTIYF.